Shown below are 2 T cell receptor beta chains from a single sample sequenced in a study of human T cells and chemical hapten exposure. Individual cDNA molecules (in the library) carried attached unique molecular identifiers. Each CDR3 protein is one row after TCRdb ran MiXCR on the reads. The table shows approximately 2,400 distinct CDR3 sequences, with 35% to 45% occurring only once. Treatment reported: therapeutic diphenylcyclopropenone sensitization with weekly scalp DPC. Material: whole blood, obtained before DPC sensitization or 2, 6, or about 24 weeks after (not recorded which). These receptors were obtained from an adult with alopecia areata. Some clones in this sample may be carry-over from other donors' samples. This table probably holds off-target reads from a library built for another chain.

V and J are TRBV5-4 and TRBJ2-1; either TRBD1 or TRBD2 may supply D (5 bases each). The V end lost 2 bases, the J end lost 5 bases, and 8 bases lay between the germline ends. The V gene's germline CDR1 is SGHNT and CDR2 YYREEE (reference sequence). The CDR3 covers 13 residues. The CDR3 here is CASSFGADNEQFF. The CDR3 DNA reads as TGTGCCAGCAGCTTCGGGGCTGACAATGAGCAGTTCTTC.

The chain combines TRBV29-1 with TRBJ2-1; perhaps TRBD2 as D (5 bases). Between the trimmed V and J ends, which lost 7 bases and 10 bases, there was a span of 14 bases. From germline, CDR1 is SQVTM and CDR2 ANQGSEA. CDR3 length equals 11 residues. Here the CDR3 DNA reads TGCAGCGCCGACCCTGGACTGGAGCAGTTCTTC. This encodes CSADPGLEQFF.